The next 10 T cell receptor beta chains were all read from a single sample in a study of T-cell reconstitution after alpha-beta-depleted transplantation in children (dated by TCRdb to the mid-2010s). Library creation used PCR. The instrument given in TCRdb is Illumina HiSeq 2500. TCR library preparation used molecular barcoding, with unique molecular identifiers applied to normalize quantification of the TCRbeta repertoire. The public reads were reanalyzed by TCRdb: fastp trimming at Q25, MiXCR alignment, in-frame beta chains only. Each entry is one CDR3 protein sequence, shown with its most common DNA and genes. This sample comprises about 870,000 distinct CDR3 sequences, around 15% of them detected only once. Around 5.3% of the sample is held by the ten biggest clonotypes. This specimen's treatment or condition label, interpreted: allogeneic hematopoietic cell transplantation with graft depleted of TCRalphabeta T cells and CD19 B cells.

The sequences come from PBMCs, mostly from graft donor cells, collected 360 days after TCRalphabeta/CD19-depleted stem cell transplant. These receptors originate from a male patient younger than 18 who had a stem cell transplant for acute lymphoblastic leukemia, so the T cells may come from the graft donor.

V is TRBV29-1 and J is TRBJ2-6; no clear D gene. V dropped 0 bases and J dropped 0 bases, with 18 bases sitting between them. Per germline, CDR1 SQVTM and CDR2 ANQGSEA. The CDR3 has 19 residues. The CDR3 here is CSVEDRSALPYSGANVLTF. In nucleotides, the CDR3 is TGCAGCGTTGAAGATCGGTCAGCACTACCCTACTCTGGGGCCAACGTCCTGACTTTC.

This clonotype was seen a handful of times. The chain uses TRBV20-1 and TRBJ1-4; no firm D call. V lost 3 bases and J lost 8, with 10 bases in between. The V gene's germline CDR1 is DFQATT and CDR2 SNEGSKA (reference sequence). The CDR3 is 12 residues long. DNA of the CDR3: TGCAGTGCTAGTCAGAGAATGGAAAAACTGTTTTTT. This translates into CSASQRMEKLFF.

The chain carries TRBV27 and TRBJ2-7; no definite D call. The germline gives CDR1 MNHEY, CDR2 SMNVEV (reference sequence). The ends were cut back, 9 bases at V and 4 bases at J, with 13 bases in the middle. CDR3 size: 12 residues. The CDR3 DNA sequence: TGTGCCAGTCGTAAAGGACCTTACGAGCAGTACTTC. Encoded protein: CASRKGPYEQYF.

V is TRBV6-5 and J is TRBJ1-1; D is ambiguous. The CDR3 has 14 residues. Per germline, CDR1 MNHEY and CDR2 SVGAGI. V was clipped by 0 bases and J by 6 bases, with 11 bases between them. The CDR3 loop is CASSYSPLYAEAFF. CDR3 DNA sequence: TGTGCCAGCAGTTACTCGCCCCTGTATGCTGAAGCTTTCTTT.

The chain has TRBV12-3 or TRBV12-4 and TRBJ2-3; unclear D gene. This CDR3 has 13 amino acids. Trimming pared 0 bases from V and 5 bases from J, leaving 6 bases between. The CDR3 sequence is CASSLARKDTQYF. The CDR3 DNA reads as TGTGCCAGCAGTTTAGCGCGGAAAGATACGCAGTATTTT.

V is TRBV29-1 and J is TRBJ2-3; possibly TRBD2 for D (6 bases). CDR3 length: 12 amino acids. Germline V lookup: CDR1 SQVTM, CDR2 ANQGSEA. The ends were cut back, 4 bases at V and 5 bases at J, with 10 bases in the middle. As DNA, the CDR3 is TGCAGCGTTGTGGGGGGAATAGATACGCAGTATTTT. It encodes CSVVGGIDTQYF.

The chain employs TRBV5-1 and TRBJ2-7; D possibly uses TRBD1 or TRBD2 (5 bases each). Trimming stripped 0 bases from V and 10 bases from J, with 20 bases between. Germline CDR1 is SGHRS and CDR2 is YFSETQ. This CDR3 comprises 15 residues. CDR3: CASSLDLRDLSHQYF. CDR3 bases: TGCGCCAGCAGCTTGGATCTTCGGGACCTATCTCATCAGTACTTC.

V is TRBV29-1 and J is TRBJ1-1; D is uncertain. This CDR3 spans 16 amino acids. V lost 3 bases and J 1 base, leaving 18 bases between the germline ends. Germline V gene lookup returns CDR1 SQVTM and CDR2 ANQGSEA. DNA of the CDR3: TGCAGCGTTGAGACCGGGTCCCCTCGGAGGAACACTGAAGCTTTCTTT. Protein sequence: CSVETGSPRRNTEAFF. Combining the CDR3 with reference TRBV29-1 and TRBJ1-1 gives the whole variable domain SAVISQKPSRDICQRGTSLTIQCQVDSQVTMMFWYRQQPGQSLTLIATANQGSEATYESGFVIDKFPISRPNLTFSTLTVSNMSPEDSSIYLCSVETGSPRRNTEAFFGQGTRLTVV.

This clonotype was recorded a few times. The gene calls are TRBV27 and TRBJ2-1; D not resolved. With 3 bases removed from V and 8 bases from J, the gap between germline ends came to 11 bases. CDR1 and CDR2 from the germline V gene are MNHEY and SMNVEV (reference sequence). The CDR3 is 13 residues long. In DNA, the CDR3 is TGTGCCAGCAGTTTCGCTACTACCGATGAGCAGTTCTTC. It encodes CASSFATTDEQFF.

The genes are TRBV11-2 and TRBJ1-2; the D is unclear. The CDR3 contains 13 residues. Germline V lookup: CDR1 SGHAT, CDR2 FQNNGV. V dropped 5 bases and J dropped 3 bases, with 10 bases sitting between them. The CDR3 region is CASSPWSHYGYTF. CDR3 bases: TGTGCCAGCAGCCCATGGTCGCACTATGGCTACACCTTC.